These 21 T cell receptor beta chains originate from one sample sequenced in a study of neoadjuvant nivolumab and ipilimumab in lung cancer (dated by TCRdb to about 2020). Receptor libraries were prepared by the immunoSEQ multiplex PCR assay. TCRdb obtained this table from immuneACCESS and retained in-frame rearrangements with V and J assigned. These tables miss some clones; where compared with another copy, unresolved V genes account for less than half of the shortfall, and the remainder is unexplained. This sample comprises tens of thousands of clones, 92% of them detected only once. 2.1% of the sample is held by the ten biggest clonotypes. The time point label on this specimen signifies: at surgical resection after neoadjuvant nivolumab +/- ipilimumab. The material sequenced was peripheral blood, taken after neoadjuvant nivolumab, alone or with ipilimumab, at or shortly before surgery. The receptors come from an adult with non-small cell lung cancer.

This chain joins TRBV2 and TRBJ1-5; D gene uncertain. V shed 4 bases and J shed 0 bases, with 4 bases lying between them. The CDR3 totals 13 residues. Germline values: CDR1 SNHLY, CDR2 FYNNEI. For the CDR3, the DNA is TGTGCCAGCAGTGTTTTTAGCAATCAGCCCCAGCATTTT. Its translation is CASSVFSNQPQHF.

The chain joins TRBV6-1 to TRBJ2-2; 10 nucleotides agree with TRBD1. The V and J ends lost 8 bases and 4 bases, in that order; junction bases with no gene match: 7. The CDR3 is 15 amino acids. CDR1 is MNHNS and CDR2 is SASEGT in the germline V gene. This CDR3 is CASQTGTGVTGELFF. CDR3 sequence (DNA): TGTGCCAGCCAGACCGGGACAGGGGTCACCGGGGAGCTGTTTTTT.

The chain has TRBV6-1 and TRBJ2-7, with 8 bases that match TRBD1. The CDR3 loop spans 14 amino acids. With V trimmed by 4 bases and J by 4 bases, 6 bases remained unmatched. CDR1 is MNHNS and CDR2 is SASEGT in the germline V gene. CDR3 nucleotides: TGTGCCAGCAGTGTAACAGGGGGAGATTACGAGCAGTACTTC. Translation: CASSVTGGDYEQYF.

The rearrangement uses TRBV9 and TRBJ2-3; 7 nucleotides agree with TRBD2. J lost 3 bases, V lost 0 bases, and 16 bases had no gene match. The CDR3 runs 19 residues. Germline CDR1 reads SGDLS; CDR2 reads YYNGEE. CDR3 DNA: TGTGCCAGCAGCGTAGCGGGTGGGAGGGCCATTCTAAGTACAGATACGCAGTATTTT. Protein sequence: CASSVAGGRAILSTDTQYF.

This clone was detected once. CDR3 coding DNA: TGTGCCAGCAGTGAAGGGGCGGGAGAGGGAGAGACCCAGTACTTC. The encoded protein is CASSEGAGEGETQYF. The gene calls are TRBV6-1 and TRBJ2-5, with 7 bases matching TRBD2. V was pared by 1 base and J by 4 bases, with 6 bases of the junction left unmatched. In germline, CDR1 is MNHNS, CDR2 SASEGT. This CDR3 is built from 15 residues.

The gene calls are TRBV25-1 and TRBJ2-7; tentatively, D is TRBD1 (6 bases). V was clipped by 6 bases and J by 4 bases, with 7 bases between them. The CDR3 sequence is 11 residues long. Looked up from germline, CDR1 is MGHDK and CDR2 is SYGVNS. The CDR3 DNA sequence: TGTGCCAGCAGGGACAGTTACGAGCAGTACTTC. Protein product: CASRDSYEQYF.

The chain recombines TRBV5-4 with TRBJ1-1; D may be TRBD1 (6 bases). V lost 0 bases and J 1 base, leaving 13 bases between the germline ends. The length of the CDR3 is 16 residues. CDR1 is SGHNT and CDR2 is YYREEE in the germline V gene (reference sequence). The CDR3 protein is CASSLAGGRGNTEAFF. The CDR3 bases are TGTGCCAGCAGCTTGGCCGGAGGCAGGGGGAACACTGAAGCTTTCTTT.

The rearrangement uses TRBV11-1 and TRBJ1-2, with D uncertain. The CDR3 has 14 residues. The V end lost 5 bases, the J end lost 4 bases, and 14 bases lay between the germline ends. CDR1 and CDR2 (germline): SGHAT, FQDESV (reference sequence). This chain's CDR3 is CASSPRRVRYGYTF. For the CDR3, the DNA is TGTGCCAGCAGCCCCAGGAGGGTTCGCTATGGCTACACCTTC. Based on the CDR3 plus reference TRBV11-1 and TRBJ1-2, the full variable domain is EAEVAQSPRYKITEKSQAVAFWCDPISGHATLYWYRQILGQGPELLVQFQDESVVDDSQLPKDRFSAERLKGVDSTLKIQPAELGDSAMYLCASSPRRVRYGYTFGSGTRLTVV.

This chain uses TRBV10-1 with TRBJ1-2, with 10 bases matching TRBD1. CDR3 length equals 15 residues. Germline-derived CDR1 and CDR2 are WNHNN and SYGVQD (reference sequence). V lost 3 bases to trimming and J lost 6 bases; unmatched junction nucleotides: 7. CDR3 region: CASSDQTGGWNGYTF. The CDR3 DNA reads TGCGCCAGCAGTGATCAGACAGGGGGCTGGAATGGCTACACCTTC.

The gene calls are TRBV5-4 and TRBJ1-1; no clear D. The germline CDR1 and CDR2 sequences are SGHNT and YYREEE (reference sequence). Trimming pared 5 bases from V and 1 base from J, leaving 12 bases between. This CDR3 has 14 residues. CDR3 sequence (DNA): TGTGCCAGCAGACCTACTTCGGAGAACACTGAAGCTTTCTTT. Translation gives CASRPTSENTEAFF.

The rearrangement uses TRBV5-5 and TRBJ1-4; D remains unclear. V lost 0 bases, J lost 3 bases, and 6 bases lay in between. CDR1 is SGHKS, CDR2 YYEKEE, per germline (reference sequence). This CDR3 region has 14 residues. CDR3 sequence: CASSLGGSNEKLFF. CDR3 DNA sequence: TGTGCCAGCAGCTTGGGAGGGTCTAATGAAAAACTGTTTTTT.

CDR3 DNA: TGCGCCAGCAGCTTGGGGGCGGGAGCTTTATACGAGCAGTACTTC. Its translation is CASSLGAGALYEQYF. The gene calls are TRBV5-1 and TRBJ2-7; 7 nucleotides align to TRBD2. Germline lookup yields CDR1 SGHRS and CDR2 YFSETQ. The CDR3 spans 15 residues. V shed 0 bases and J 4 bases; nucleotides not matched to a gene: 7.

The chain carries TRBV27 and TRBJ2-7; 12 bases match TRBD1. This CDR3 spans 14 amino acids. Trimming at V came to 5 bases and at J to 5 bases, leaving 4 bases not matched to a gene. CDR1 is MNHEY, CDR2 SMNVEV, per germline (reference sequence). CDR3 loop: CASSPGQGANEQYF. For the CDR3, the DNA is TGTGCCAGCAGTCCGGGACAGGGGGCGAACGAGCAGTACTTC.

The rearrangement joins TRBV7-2 to TRBJ2-5; tentatively, D is TRBD2 (6 bases). Germline assignment: CDR1 SGHTA and CDR2 FQGNSA. The CDR3 totals 14 residues. Trimming shortened V by 5 bases and J by 4 bases, and 14 bases separated the two germline ends. The CDR3 DNA sequence: TGTGCCAGCAGCCGGGGACTGCGGCCAGAGACCCAGTACTTC. It translates to CASSRGLRPETQYF.

In nucleotides, the CDR3 is TGTGCCAGCAGTTACTCGTCCGGGACTAGCGGAGAGACCCAGTACTTC. Translating it yields CASSYSSGTSGETQYF. The genes are TRBV6-5 and TRBJ2-5, with TRBD2 identical over 11 bases. The V segment lost 0 bases and the J segment 4 bases; nucleotides outside the gene matches: 4. CDR1 and CDR2 from the germline V gene are MNHEY and SVGAGI. CDR3 length: 16 residues.

This chain joins TRBV7-9 and TRBJ2-1; D perhaps matches TRBD2 (6 bases). Germline V gives CDR1 SEHNR, CDR2 FQNEAQ (reference sequence). CDR3 size: 15 residues. V was clipped by 4 bases and J by 1 base, with 11 bases between them. The CDR3: CASSSLGGSYNEQFF. Written as DNA, the CDR3 is TGTGCCAGCAGCTCCCTTGGGGGGTCCTACAATGAGCAGTTCTTC. Full variable domain (outside the CDR3, taken from reference TRBV7-9 and TRBJ2-1): DTGVSQNPRHKITKRGQNVTFRCDPISEHNRLYWYRQTLGQGPEFLTYFQNEAQLEKSRLLSDRFSAERPKGSFSTLEIQRTEQGDSAMYLCASSSLGGSYNEQFFGPGTRLTVL.

V is TRBV7-3 and J is TRBJ1-1; D unresolved. Between the trimmed V and J ends, which lost 2 bases and 0 bases, there was a span of 4 bases. This CDR3 has 13 residues. The germline V gene encodes CDR1 SGHTA and CDR2 FQGTGA. The CDR3 region is CASSLGMNTEAFF. The DNA of the CDR3 is TGTGCCAGCAGCTTAGGCATGAACACTGAAGCTTTCTTT. Together with reference TRBV7-3 and TRBJ1-1, the CDR3 gives the full variable domain: GAGVSQTPSNKVTEKGKYVELRCDPISGHTALYWYRQSLGQGPEFLIYFQGTGAADDSGLPNDRFFAVRPEGSVSTLKIQRTERGDSAVYLCASSLGMNTEAFFGQGTRLTVV.

The J gene is TRBJ2-1, the V gene TRBV7-8, with 9 bases fitting TRBD1. The CDR3 is 16 amino acids. From germline, CDR1 is SGHVS and CDR2 FQNEAQ. V lost 1 base to trimming and J lost 5 bases; unmatched junction nucleotides: 6. Written as DNA, the CDR3 is TGTGCCAGCAGCTTAGGACGGACAGGGGTTAACAATGAGCAGTTCTTC. This encodes CASSLGRTGVNNEQFF.

This rearrangement joins TRBV29-1 to TRBJ2-1; D is possibly TRBD1 or TRBD2 (5 bases each). V lost 3 bases and J 5 bases, leaving 14 bases between the germline ends. The CDR3 runs to 14 residues. Germline V gene data show CDR1 as SQVTM and CDR2 as ANQGSEA. DNA of the CDR3: TGCAGCGTTGATACGGGACGCTTAAACAATGAGCAGTTCTTC. The encoded protein is CSVDTGRLNNEQFF.

The chain combines TRBV7-9 with TRBJ1-2, with 8 nucleotides matching TRBD1. Germline V lookup: CDR1 SEHNR, CDR2 FQNEAQ (reference sequence). The V segment lost 5 bases and the J segment 4 bases; nucleotides outside the gene matches: 9. This CDR3 has 15 residues. The CDR3 protein is CASSTGTGRTYGYTF. Written as DNA, the CDR3 is TGTGCCAGCAGCACTGGGACAGGAAGGACCTATGGCTACACCTTC.

The chain employs TRBV5-1 and TRBJ2-1; D unresolved. CDR3 length: 16 residues. Trimming removed 0 bases at V and 3 bases at J, with 13 bases between. From germline, CDR1 is SGHRS and CDR2 YFSETQ. The CDR3 sequence: CASSLGVAEFYNEQFF. In DNA, the CDR3 is TGCGCCAGCAGCTTGGGAGTGGCAGAGTTCTACAATGAGCAGTTCTTC.